Below, 11 T cell receptor beta chains from the same sample are listed, as sequenced in a study of shared clonotypes between healthy human individuals. Profiling relied on immunoSEQ multiplex PCR, and the TCRdb table lists in-frame clones only, not all of them. Of over a million clones listed, about 74% were seen once; the top ten hold over 1.3%. The specimen sequenced was memory CD4+ T cells sorted from blood. Indicated subset: CD45RA-negative fraction. The source of these receptors is a man younger than 35 in good health.

This clone has more than one count but fewer than ten. This chain links TRBV7-2 with TRBJ2-1, with no clear D. CDR3 size: 14 residues. Trimming cost V 4 bases and J 0 bases, with 7 bases left between them. The germline V gene has CDR1 SGHTA and CDR2 FQGNSA. As DNA, the CDR3 is TGTGCCAGCAGCTACGACAACTCCTACAATGAGCAGTTCTTC. Protein: CASSYDNSYNEQFF.

CDR3 nucleotides: TGTGCCAGCAGCCACTTTAGCTCCTACGAGCAGTACTTC. Its protein product is CASSHFSSYEQYF. The chain is built from TRBV7-9 and TRBJ2-7; no clear D gene. V was pared by 5 bases and J by 0 bases, with 8 bases between. Germline V gives CDR1 SEHNR, CDR2 FQNEAQ (reference sequence). CDR3 length: 13 residues.

The chain joins TRBV2 to TRBJ1-1; TRBD1 is a possible D gene (6 bases). Germline CDR1 reads SNHLY; CDR2 reads FYNNEI. V shed 8 bases and J shed 10 bases, with 23 bases lying between them. The CDR3 length is 14 residues. Here the CDR3 DNA reads TGTGCCAGCGAAGGACCTGGTCGTCGGACAGCAGCTTTCTTT. This translates into CASEGPGRRTAAFF.

This clone was counted only a few times. This chain uses TRBV5-6 with TRBJ1-2; no reliable D call. This CDR3 has 12 amino acids. Germline V CDR1 and CDR2: SGHDT, YYEEEE. Between the trimmed V and J ends, which lost 4 bases and 8 bases, there was a span of 12 bases. CDR3 bases: TGTGCCAGCAGCGGCGGTAGGGAAGGCTACACCTTC. The encoded protein is CASSGGREGYTF.

The rearrangement uses TRBV5-1 and TRBJ2-5; the match to TRBD1 covers 8 bases. V shed 0 bases, J shed 5 bases, and the junction held 6 bases outside the gene matches. The germline CDR1 and CDR2 sequences are SGHRS and YFSETQ. The CDR3 spans 15 residues. The CDR3 DNA follows: TGCGCCAGCAGCTTGGTAACAGGGGGACGGGAGACCCAGTACTTC. As protein: CASSLVTGGRETQYF.

Comment on this clone: Other DNA sequences in this specimen translate into the identical CDR3. CDR3 nucleotide sequence: TGTGCCAGCAGCTTAGCGTTGGGAAACACCATATATTTT. Its protein product is CASSLALGNTIYF. This chain uses TRBV7-9 with TRBJ1-3, with no clear D. The CDR3 is made up of 13 amino acids. The V end was cut by 0 bases, the J end by 4 bases, with 4 bases between. CDR1 is SEHNR and CDR2 is FQNEAQ in the germline V gene (reference sequence). Full variable domain (rest looked up from reference TRBV7-9 and TRBJ1-3): DTGVSQNPRHKITKRGQNVTFRCDPISEHNRLYWYRQTLGQGPEFLTYFQNEAQLEKSRLLSDRFSAERPKGSFSTLEIQRTEQGDSAMYLCASSLALGNTIYFGEGSWLTVV.

This chain joins TRBV7-2 and TRBJ2-1; D is perhaps TRBD2 (5 bases). The CDR3 has 14 amino acids. The germline V gene encodes CDR1 SGHTA and CDR2 FQGNSA. V lost 6 bases, J lost 7 bases, and 16 bases lay in between. For the CDR3, the DNA is TGTGCCAGCAGGGGAGATCGGAGCGGAAATGAGCAGTTCTTC. Translating gives CASRGDRSGNEQFF.

The V call is TRBV18, the J call TRBJ1-6; 8 bases are shared with TRBD1. This CDR3 is built from 17 residues. Germline CDR1 is KGHSH and CDR2 is LQKENI. Losses at the gene ends were 3 bases for V and 6 bases for J; bases not matched to a gene: 10. The CDR3 sequence is CASSPSGRGLGNSPLHF. CDR3 bases: TGTGCCAGCTCACCTTCGGGCAGGGGGCTAGGTAATTCACCCCTCCACTTT.

There are a few counts of this clone. This sequence joins TRBV9 and TRBJ1-3; D gene ambiguous. The CDR3 covers 15 residues. The V and J ends lost 1 base and 3 bases respectively, with 11 bases between them. Germline V gene lookup returns CDR1 SGDLS and CDR2 YYNGEE. The CDR3: CASSVYGLDGNTIYF. The DNA for the CDR3 is TGTGCCAGCAGCGTATACGGGCTAGATGGAAACACCATATATTTT.

This chain joins TRBV11-2 and TRBJ2-5, with D tentatively TRBD2 (6 bases). The germline V and J ends were trimmed by 6 bases and 2 bases, with 13 bases remaining between them. Germline V gene data show CDR1 as SGHAT and CDR2 as FQNNGV. The CDR3 covers 14 residues. The CDR3 DNA is TGTGCCAGCAGTTCGGGACTGAAGCAAGAGACCCAGTACTTC. This gives the protein CASSSGLKQETQYF.

This clone appeared a few times. The rearrangement uses TRBV30 and TRBJ1-4; 10 bases agree with TRBD1. The V and J ends lost 4 bases and 5 bases, in that order; junction bases with no gene match: 7. Germline loops: CDR1 GTSNPN, CDR2 SVGIG (reference sequence). The CDR3 has 15 amino acids. In nucleotides, the CDR3 is TGTGCCTGGACCGGGACAGGGGTCCCCAATGAAAAACTGTTTTTT. Translation gives CAWTGTGVPNEKLFF.